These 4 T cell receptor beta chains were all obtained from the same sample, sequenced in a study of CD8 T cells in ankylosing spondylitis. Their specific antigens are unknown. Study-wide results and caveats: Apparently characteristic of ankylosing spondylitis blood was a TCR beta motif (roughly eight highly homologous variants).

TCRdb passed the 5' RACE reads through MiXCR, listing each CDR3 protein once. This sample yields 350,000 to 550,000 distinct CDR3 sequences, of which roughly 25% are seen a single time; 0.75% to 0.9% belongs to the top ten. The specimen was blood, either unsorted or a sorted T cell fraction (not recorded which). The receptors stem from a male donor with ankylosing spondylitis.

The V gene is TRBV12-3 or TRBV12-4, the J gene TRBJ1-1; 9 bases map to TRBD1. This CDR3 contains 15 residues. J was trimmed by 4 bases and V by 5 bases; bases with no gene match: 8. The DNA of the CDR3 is TGTGCCAGCAGTCTGGGACAGGGTCTGGTCACTGAAGCTTTCTTT. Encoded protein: CASSLGQGLVTEAFF.

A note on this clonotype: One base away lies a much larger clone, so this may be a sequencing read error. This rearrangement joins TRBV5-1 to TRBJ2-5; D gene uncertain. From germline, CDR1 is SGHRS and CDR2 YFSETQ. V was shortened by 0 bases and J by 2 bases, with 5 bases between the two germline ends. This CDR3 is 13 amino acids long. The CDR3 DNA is TGCGCCAGCAGCTTGGCACAGCAAGAGACCCAGTACTTC. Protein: CASSLAQQETQYF.

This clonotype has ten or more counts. CDR3 residues: CASSQGPIDTEAFF. The CDR3 DNA sequence: TGCGCCAGCAGCCAAGGACCCATCGACACTGAAGCTTTCTTT. The genes are TRBV4-1 and TRBJ1-1, with D unclear. The germline V gene has CDR1 MGHRA and CDR2 YSYEKL. Trimming removed 1 base from V and 3 bases from J, with 9 bases in between. This CDR3 contains 14 residues.

The CDR3 sequence: CASSQEDRANTEAFF. CDR3 nucleotides: TGTGCCAGCAGCCAGGAGGACAGGGCGAACACTGAAGCTTTCTTT. The chain is built from TRBV14 and TRBJ1-1, with 8 nucleotides matching TRBD1. Germline CDR1 SGHDN, CDR2 FVKESK. The CDR3 sequence is 15 residues long. The trim removed 3 bases at V and 1 base at J, leaving 4 bases unmatched. The whole variable domain, remainder taken from reference TRBV14 and TRBJ1-1, is EAGVTQFPSHSVIEKGQTVTLRCDPISGHDNLYWYRRVMGKEIKFLLHFVKESKQDESGMPNNRFLAERTGGTYSTLKVQPAELEDSGVYFCASSQEDRANTEAFFGQGTRLTVV.